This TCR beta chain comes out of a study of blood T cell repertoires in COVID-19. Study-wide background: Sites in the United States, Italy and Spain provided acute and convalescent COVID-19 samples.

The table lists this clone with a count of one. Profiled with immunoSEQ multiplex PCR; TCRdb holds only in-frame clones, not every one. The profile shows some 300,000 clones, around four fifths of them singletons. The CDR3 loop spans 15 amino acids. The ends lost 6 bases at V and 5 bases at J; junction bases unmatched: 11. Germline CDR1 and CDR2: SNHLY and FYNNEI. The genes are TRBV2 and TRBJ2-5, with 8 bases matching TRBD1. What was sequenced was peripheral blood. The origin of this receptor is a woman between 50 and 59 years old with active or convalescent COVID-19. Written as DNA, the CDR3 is TGTGCCAGCAGCCCCGGGGACAGGCAGGGGGAGACCCAGTACTTC. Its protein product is CASSPGDRQGETQYF.